These T cell receptor beta chains were read from a single sample in a study of human T cells and chemical hapten exposure. MiXCR, run by TCRdb on the RACE reads, gives a single entry per CDR3 protein. The repertoire includes approximately 180,000 distinct CDR3 sequences, 30% of them detected once, and 2.9% sits in the top ten. The sequencing here drew on whole blood, taken in connection with sensitization to the hapten diphenylcyclopropenone (DPC). Receptor source: a woman between 25 and 40 years old with alopecia areata. Some clones in this sample may be carry-over from other donors' samples. Each CDR3 is given with its conserved first and last residue. Fields, in order: clone size, V gene, D gene, J gene, CDR3 protein, CDR3 DNA. The D gene is left open where the match is weak. Not all rows give a size; the values are once, few, many and, for expanded clones, a class.

>once|TRBV20-1|TRBD2|TRBJ2-1
CSAPPGTSKYNEQFF
TGCAGTGCTCCGCCCGGGACTAGCAAATACAATGAGCAGTTCTTC
>few|TRBV28|NA|TRBJ1-4
CASGGSDEKLFF
TGTGCCAGTGGGGGGTCGGATGAAAAACTGTTTTTT
>NA|TRBV27|NA|TRBJ1-2
CASSQTTANYGYTF
TGTGCCAGCAGTCAGACGACAGCTAACTATGGCTACACCTTC
>NA|TRBV7-3|NA|TRBJ2-3
CASTYSDTQYF
TGTGCCAGCACCTATTCAGATACGCAGTATTTT
>NA|TRBV7-2|TRBD1|TRBJ1-6
CASSLISDRVNSPLHF
TGTGCCAGCAGCTTGATTTCGGACAGGGTTAATTCACCCCTCCACTTT
>many|TRBV29-1|NA|TRBJ2-2
CSGDFKGTTGELFF
TGCAGCGGAGACTTCAAAGGAACAACCGGGGAGCTGTTTTTT
>NA|TRBV2|NA|TRBJ1-2
CASKKGSEEGAYGYTF
TGTGCCAGCAAAAAGGGGTCTGAGGAAGGAGCCTATGGCTACACCTTC
>few|TRBV29-1|TRBD2|TRBJ2-3
CSGTSGGGTDTQYF
TGCAGCGGGACTAGCGGGGGGGGCACAGATACGCAGTATTTT
>few|TRBV10-3|NA|TRBJ2-4
CATTTGEATIQYF
TGTGCCACAACTACGGGGGAGGCGACCATTCAGTACTTC
>NA|TRBV12-5|NA|TRBJ1-5
CASGFGGGGQPQHF
TGTGCTAGTGGTTTTGGGGGTGGGGGTCAGCCCCAGCATTTT
>NA|TRBV10-3|TRBD1|TRBJ2-2
CAITSAGQGAGELFF
TGTGCCATCACTAGCGCGGGACAGGGCGCCGGGGAGCTGTTTTTT
>NA|TRBV27|NA|TRBJ2-1
CAVSERSYNEQFF
TGTGCCGTCTCGGAGAGGTCCTACAATGAGCAGTTCTTC
>NA|TRBV5-1|TRBD1|TRBJ2-3
CASSFGQGARDTQYF
TGCGCCAGCAGCTTCGGACAGGGGGCGAGAGATACGCAGTATTTT
>few|TRBV5-4|TRBD1|TRBJ1-2
CASSLLTGGQSGYTF
TGTGCCAGCAGCTTATTGACAGGGGGCCAATCTGGCTACACCTTC
>few|TRBV7-2|NA|TRBJ2-7
CASSLEARTYEQYF
TGTGCCAGCAGCTTAGAGGCCAGAACCTACGAGCAGTACTTC
>many|TRBV5-1|NA|TRBJ2-7
CASSRQLRDEQYF
TGCGCCAGCAGCCGCCAGCTGAGAGACGAGCAGTACTTC
>NA|TRBV20-1|TRBD2|TRBJ2-7
CSARASVAGVSYEQYF
TGCAGTGCTAGAGCGTCTGTCGCGGGAGTTAGTTACGAGCAGTACTTC
>NA|TRBV3-1|TRBD1|TRBJ1-2
CASSPGQGVRSYGYTF
TGTGCCAGCAGTCCTGGACAGGGGGTAAGGAGCTATGGCTACACCTTC
>NA|TRBV7-9|NA|TRBJ2-1
CASSLASTYFNEQFF
TGTGCCAGCAGCTTAGCTAGCACATACTTCAATGAGCAGTTCTTC
>NA|TRBV5-5|TRBD2|TRBJ2-1
CASSLAQGLWTSGSYNEQFF
TGTGCCAGCAGCTTGGCCCAAGGGTTATGGACTAGCGGGAGTTACAATGAGCAGTTCTTC
>few|TRBV28|TRBD2|TRBJ2-7
CAGGAGGAYEQYF
TGTGCCGGGGGAGCGGGGGGCGCCTACGAGCAGTACTTC
>NA|TRBV7-9|NA|TRBJ2-7
CASIRTAEGRGDEQYF
TGTGCCAGCATCAGGACAGCAGAGGGACGCGGGGACGAGCAGTACTTC
>NA|TRBV20-1|NA|TRBJ1-4
CSARDARGAEKLFF
TGCAGTGCTAGAGACGCCCGGGGGGCAGAAAAACTGTTTTTT
>few|TRBV20-1|TRBD2|TRBJ2-1
CSGAGGDYNEQFF
TGCAGTGGGGCGGGAGGGGACTACAATGAGCAGTTCTTC
>few|TRBV5-1|NA|TRBJ2-1
CASSLEGRTNEQFF
TGCGCCAGCAGCTTGGAAGGGCGAACCAATGAGCAGTTCTTC
>NA|TRBV5-1|TRBD2|TRBJ2-1
CASLGLFQNKYNEQFF
TGCGCCAGCCTGGGACTATTCCAAAACAAGTACAATGAGCAGTTCTTC
>NA|TRBV28|NA|TRBJ2-2
CASSLAVVGTGELFF
TGTGCCAGCAGTTTAGCCGTGGTCGGCACCGGGGAGCTGTTTTTT
>few|TRBV7-3|NA|TRBJ2-6
CASSLYSGANVLTF
TGTGCCAGCAGCTTATACTCTGGGGCCAACGTCCTGACTTTC
>few|TRBV30|TRBD2|TRBJ2-1
CAWSVRSGLADNEQFF
TGTGCCTGGAGTGTACGTTCGGGACTAGCGGACAATGAGCAGTTCTTC
>NA|TRBV7-2|NA|TRBJ1-1
CASSTFWNTEAFF
TGTGCCAGCAGTACCTTTTGGAACACTGAAGCTTTCTTT
>NA|TRBV28|TRBD1|TRBJ1-5
CASSSRRQGGSNQPQHF
TGTGCCAGCAGTTCTCGAAGACAGGGAGGTAGCAATCAGCCCCAGCATTTT
>few|TRBV12-3/TRBV12-4|NA|TRBJ2-7
CASSLYGNSDYEQYF
TGTGCCAGCAGTCTATACGGGAACAGCGACTACGAGCAGTACTTC
>once|TRBV5-1|TRBD1|TRBJ2-7
CASSLFETGVREQYF
TGCGCCAGCAGCTTGTTCGAGACAGGGGTCCGCGAGCAGTACTTC
>NA|TRBV5-1|TRBD1|TRBJ1-1
CASSRTGLNTEAFF
TGCGCCAGCAGCCGGACAGGATTGAACACTGAAGCTTTCTTT
>few|TRBV20-1|TRBD1|TRBJ2-5
CSARRQGAPAETQYF
TGCAGTGCTCGAAGACAGGGGGCGCCAGCAGAGACCCAGTACTTC
>NA|TRBV5-1|NA|TRBJ1-1
CASSELAVNTEAFF
TGCGCCAGCAGCGAGCTGGCGGTGAACACTGAAGCTTTCTTT
>NA|TRBV20-1|NA|TRBJ2-5
CSGVGDPETQYF
TGCAGTGGGGTAGGGGACCCGGAGACCCAGTACTTC
>NA|TRBV11-3|NA|TRBJ2-1
CASSLVGTHNEQFF
TGTGCCAGCAGCTTGGTCGGGACCCACAATGAGCAGTTCTTC
>few|TRBV20-1|NA|TRBJ1-1
CIPGWGANTEAFF
TGCATCCCGGGGTGGGGCGCGAACACTGAAGCTTTCTTT
>few|TRBV18|NA|TRBJ1-3
CASSPPPGAGNTIYF
TGTGCCAGCTCACCACCCCCAGGGGCTGGAAACACCATATATTTT
>NA|TRBV20-1|NA|TRBJ2-1
CSASRSAVNSNEQFF
TGCAGTGCTAGCAGGTCGGCAGTCAATTCCAATGAGCAGTTCTTC
>few|TRBV21-1|NA|TRBJ1-1
CASSKAGGSDTEAFF
TGTGCCAGCAGCAAAGCCGGCGGGTCCGACACTGAAGCTTTCTTT
>NA|TRBV29-1|NA|TRBJ1-1
CSPEVGGSNTEAFF
TGCAGCCCCGAGGTGGGTGGTTCGAACACTGAAGCTTTCTTT
>NA|TRBV11-2|NA|TRBJ2-3
CASRPGGPPTDTQYF
TGTGCCAGCCGGCCCGGGGGCCCACCGACAGATACGCAGTATTTT
>few|TRBV28|NA|TRBJ2-7
CASCGGGGSYEQYF
TGTGCCAGCTGTGGTGGAGGAGGATCCTACGAGCAGTACTTC
>once|TRBV6-1|NA|TRBJ1-2
CASSDGLPERGYTF
TGTGCCAGCAGTGATGGACTGCCCGAGCGGGGCTACACCTTC
>few|TRBV6-6|TRBD2|TRBJ2-2
CASSYEAGVTGELFF
TGTGCCAGCAGTTACGAGGCGGGAGTCACCGGGGAGCTGTTTTTT
>few|TRBV10-3|NA|TRBJ2-7
CAISDLAYEQYF
TGTGCCATCAGTGACTTGGCCTACGAGCAGTACTTC
>NA|TRBV28|NA|TRBJ2-7
CASSLDEQYF
TGTGCCAGCAGTTTAGACGAGCAGTACTTC
>NA|TRBV10-3|NA|TRBJ2-1
CAISGRALGSDSYNEQFF
TGTGCCATCAGTGGGCGGGCCTTAGGCAGCGACTCCTACAATGAGCAGTTCTTC
>NA|TRBV20-1|TRBD2|TRBJ2-7
CSAGTSGTYEQYF
TGCAGTGCCGGGACTAGCGGAACCTACGAGCAGTACTTC
>NA|TRBV6-5|NA|TRBJ1-1
CASSYDAKRGTEAFF
TGTGCCAGCAGTTACGACGCCAAAAGAGGTACTGAAGCTTTCTTT
>NA|TRBV20-1|NA|TRBJ1-5
CSAIGDSNQPQHF
TGCAGTGCTATAGGGGACAGCAATCAGCCCCAGCATTTT
>once|TRBV9|TRBD2|TRBJ2-3
CASSTRRGGLTDTQYF
TGTGCCAGCAGCACAAGACGGGGGGGCCTCACAGATACGCAGTATTTT
>few|TRBV29-1|TRBD1|TRBJ2-7
CSVETGKAYEQYF
TGCAGCGTTGAGACAGGGAAAGCGTACGAGCAGTACTTC
>NA|TRBV28|NA|TRBJ2-5
CASSLWQGGETQYF
TGTGCCAGCAGTTTGTGGCAGGGCGGGGAGACCCAGTACTTC
>NA|TRBV20-1|TRBD1|TRBJ2-2
CSARARDRLNAGELFF
TGCAGTGCTAGAGCCCGGGACAGGCTCAACGCCGGGGAGCTGTTTTTT
>NA|TRBV28|NA|TRBJ2-3
CASSLPGPTDTQYF
TGTGCCAGCAGCCTACCGGGACCCACAGATACGCAGTATTTT